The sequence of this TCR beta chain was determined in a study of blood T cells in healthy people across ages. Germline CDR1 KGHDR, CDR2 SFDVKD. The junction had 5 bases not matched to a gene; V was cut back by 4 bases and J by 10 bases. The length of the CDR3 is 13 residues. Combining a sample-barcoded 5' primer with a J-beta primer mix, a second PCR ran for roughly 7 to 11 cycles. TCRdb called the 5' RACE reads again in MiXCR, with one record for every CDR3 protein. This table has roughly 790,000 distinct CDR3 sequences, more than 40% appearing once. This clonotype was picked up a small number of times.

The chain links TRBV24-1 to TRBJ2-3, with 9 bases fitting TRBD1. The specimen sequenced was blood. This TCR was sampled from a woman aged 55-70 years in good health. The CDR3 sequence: CATSDRTGEAQYF. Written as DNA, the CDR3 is TGTGCCACCAGTGACAGGACAGGGGAGGCGCAGTATTTT.